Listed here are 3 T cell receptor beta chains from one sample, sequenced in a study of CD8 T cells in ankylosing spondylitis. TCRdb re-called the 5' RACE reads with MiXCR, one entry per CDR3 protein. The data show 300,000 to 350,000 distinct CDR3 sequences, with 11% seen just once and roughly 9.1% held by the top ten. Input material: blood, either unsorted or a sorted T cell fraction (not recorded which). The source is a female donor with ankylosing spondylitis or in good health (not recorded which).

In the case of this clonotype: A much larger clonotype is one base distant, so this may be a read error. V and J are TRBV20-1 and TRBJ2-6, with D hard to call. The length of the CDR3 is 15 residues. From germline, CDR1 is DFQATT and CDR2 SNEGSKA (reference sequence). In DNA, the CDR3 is TGCAGTGCTAGAGACAGCCTCTCTGGGTCCAACGTCCTGACTTTC. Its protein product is CSARDSLSGSNVLTF.

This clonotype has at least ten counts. CDR3 DNA: TGCAGTGCTAGAGATTTTGGGCAGGGGTGGACCTACAATGAGCAGTTCTTC. Protein product: CSARDFGQGWTYNEQFF. The chain links TRBV20-1 to TRBJ2-1; tentatively, D is TRBD1 (6 bases). This CDR3 has 17 residues. V gave up 0 bases and J gave up 2 bases, with 17 bases separating them. Per the germline V gene, CDR1 is DFQATT and CDR2 is SNEGSKA (reference sequence).

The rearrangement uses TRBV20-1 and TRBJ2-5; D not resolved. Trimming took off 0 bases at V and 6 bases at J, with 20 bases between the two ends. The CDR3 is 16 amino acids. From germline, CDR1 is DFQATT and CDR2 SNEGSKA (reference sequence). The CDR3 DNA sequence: TGCAGTGCTAGAGACGAATTGGGCCCTGAGAGGAAGACCCAGTACTTC. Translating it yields CSARDELGPERKTQYF.